These 18 T cell receptor beta chains were all obtained from the same sample, sequenced in a study of identical twins. In TCRdb, the 5' RACE reads were re-called with MiXCR into one record per CDR3 protein. The sample lists roughly 250,000 distinct CDR3 sequences, about 14% occurring once. Sequenced input: memory (CD45RO+) T cells sorted from blood. The receptors derive from a young woman in good health.

In this sample, this clonotype turned up a few times. V gene TRBV6-5 combines with J gene TRBJ1-1; 8 bases map to TRBD1. In germline, CDR1 is MNHEY, CDR2 SVGAGI. CDR3 length equals 15 residues. V dropped 3 bases and J dropped 0; count of bases not matched to a gene: 3. The CDR3 reads CASSYRQGMNTEAFF. As DNA, the CDR3 is TGTGCCAGCAGTTATCGACAGGGGATGAACACTGAAGCTTTCTTT.

The genes are TRBV20-1 and TRBJ1-5, with D uncertain. Trimming took 3 bases from V and 6 from J, leaving 12 bases between them. CDR3 length equals 13 residues. Germline CDR1 is DFQATT and CDR2 is SNEGSKA (reference sequence). The CDR3 region has the DNA TGCAGTGCTAGCGAGGGATCGGGTCAGCCCCAGCATTTT. It encodes CSASEGSGQPQHF.

The chain links TRBV2 to TRBJ2-3; D may match TRBD1 or TRBD2 (5 bases each). V was clipped by 6 bases and J by 4 bases, with 11 bases between them. The CDR3 loop spans 13 amino acids. Germline CDR1 is SNHLY and CDR2 is FYNNEI. Here the CDR3 DNA reads TGTGCCAGCAGCCCCATGGGGGCAGATACGCAGTATTTT. The encoded protein is CASSPMGADTQYF.

This clonotype was seen at least ten times. This sequence joins TRBV5-1 and TRBJ2-1; D is perhaps TRBD2 (6 bases). The V gene's germline CDR1 is SGHRS and CDR2 YFSETQ. The CDR3 spans 14 residues. Between the trimmed V and J ends, which lost 4 bases and 5 bases, there was a span of 13 bases. The CDR3 spells CASSLASPDNEQFF. CDR3 sequence (DNA): TGCGCCAGCAGCCTAGCGAGTCCGGACAATGAGCAGTTCTTC. Using reference TRBV5-1 and TRBJ2-1 for the parts outside the CDR3, the full variable domain is KAGVTQTPRYLIKTRGQQVTLSCSPISGHRSVSWYQQTPGQGLQFLFEYFSETQRNKGNFPGRFSGRQFSNSRSEMNVSTLELGDSALYLCASSLASPDNEQFFGPGTRLTVL.

This sequence joins TRBV29-1 and TRBJ1-4; D gene uncertain. CDR3 length equals 13 residues. V was cut by 6 bases and J by 5 bases, with 13 bases left in between. The germline CDR1 and CDR2 sequences are SQVTM and ANQGSEA. The CDR3: CSVVQSPNEKLFF. CDR3 sequence (DNA): TGCAGCGTAGTACAGTCTCCAAATGAAAAACTGTTTTTT.

The table lists this clonotype with a few counts. This chain joins TRBV6-2 or TRBV6-3 and TRBJ2-1; 16 bases line up with TRBD2. The V gene end was trimmed by 0 bases and the J gene end by 6 bases; junction bases not matched to a gene: 14. Germline V gene lookup returns CDR1 MNHEY and CDR2 SVGEGT. This CDR3 has 21 amino acids. CDR3 amino acids: CASSYSWTGLAGGVRRNEQFF. CDR3 in DNA: TGTGCCAGCAGTTACTCTTGGACGGGACTAGCGGGGGGGGTCCGGCGCAATGAGCAGTTCTTC.

Points on this clonotype: A much larger clone lies a single base off, so this may be a read error. V usage is TRBV4-2 and J usage is TRBJ2-1; the D gene could be TRBD1 or TRBD2 (5 bases each). The CDR3 extends over 12 amino acids. Germline CDR1 reads LGHNA; CDR2 reads YNFKEQ. Trimming cost V 0 bases and J 9 bases, with 6 bases left between them. The CDR3 DNA is TGTGCCAGCAGCCAAGAAGGGACTGAGCAGTTCTTC. Its protein product is CASSQEGTEQFF.

This rearrangement joins TRBV7-2 to TRBJ2-3; D not resolved. The CDR3 is 15 amino acids. Germline CDR1 is SGHTA and CDR2 is FQGNSA. The V end lost 4 bases, the J end lost 1 base, and 12 bases lay between the germline ends. The CDR3 here is CASSSERIRTDTQYF. CDR3 bases: TGTGCCAGCAGCTCGGAACGGATCCGCACAGATACGCAGTATTTT.

This clonotype was counted between two and nine times. This chain joins TRBV7-2 and TRBJ2-7; D possibly matches TRBD1 or TRBD2 (6 bases each). V was trimmed by 5 bases and J by 6 bases, leaving 14 bases between them. The CDR3 is made up of 13 amino acids. Per germline, CDR1 SGHTA and CDR2 FQGNSA. The CDR3 protein is CASSLDRRAEQYF. For the CDR3, the DNA is TGTGCCAGCAGCCTAGACAGGAGGGCCGAGCAGTACTTC.

The chain has TRBV5-5 and TRBJ2-3, with 8 bases identical to TRBD2. V lost 4 bases to trimming and J lost 7 bases; unmatched junction nucleotides: 8. The germline gives CDR1 SGHKS, CDR2 YYEKEE (reference sequence). This CDR3 region has 14 residues. The CDR3 region is CASSDEAGGNTQYF. CDR3 nucleotides: TGTGCCAGCAGCGATGAGGCGGGAGGAAATACGCAGTATTTT. The full variable domain, completed using reference TRBV5-5 and TRBJ2-3, is DAGVTQSPTHLIKTRGQQVTLRCSPISGHKSVSWYQQVLGQGPQFIFQYYEKEERGRGNFPDRFSARQFPNYSSELNVNALLLGDSALYLCASSDEAGGNTQYFGPGTRLTVL.

There are a few counts of this clonotype. The rearrangement uses TRBV2 and TRBJ2-5; a possible D gene is TRBD1 (6 bases). There are 12 residues in the CDR3. V was trimmed by 9 bases and J by 3 bases, leaving 11 bases between them. CDR1 is SNHLY and CDR2 is FYNNEI in the germline V gene. CDR3 sequence reads: CASRDNEETQYF. The DNA for the CDR3 is TGTGCCAGTCGGGACAACGAAGAGACCCAGTACTTC.

There are a few counts of this clonotype. This chain connects TRBV7-2 to TRBJ1-5, with D unclear. The germline gives CDR1 SGHTA, CDR2 FQGNSA. Trimming took 1 base from V and 6 from J, leaving 10 bases between them. The CDR3 contains 14 residues. CDR3 nucleotides: TGTGCCAGCAGCTTAGGTCGGGCTGTTCAGCCCCAGCATTTT. As protein: CASSLGRAVQPQHF.

There are a few counts of this clonotype. The chain joins TRBV20-1 to TRBJ2-3, with 8 bases fitting TRBD2. The CDR3 totals 14 residues. The germline V gene encodes CDR1 DFQATT and CDR2 SNEGSKA (reference sequence). With V trimmed by 4 bases and J by 2 bases, 5 bases remained unmatched. The CDR3: CSANERGTTDTQYF. The CDR3 region has the DNA TGCAGTGCTAATGAGCGGGGGACCACAGATACGCAGTATTTT.

This clonotype was counted a few times. The chain uses TRBV6-2 or TRBV6-3 and TRBJ2-1; 7 bases line up with TRBD2. CDR1 is MNHEY, CDR2 SVGEGT, per germline. CDR3 length: 16 residues. Trimming cost V 5 bases and J 0 bases; bases outside gene matches: 7. The CDR3 DNA reads TGTGCCAGCAGTCAGCGGGGTGGGAGCTCCTACAATGAGCAGTTCTTC. Translated, it gives CASSQRGGSSYNEQFF.

This chain connects TRBV2 to TRBJ1-6, with D unclear. This CDR3 contains 14 residues. Germline loops: CDR1 SNHLY, CDR2 FYNNEI. The ends were cut back, 1 base at V and 7 bases at J, with 8 bases in the middle. CDR3 region: CASSEGVRNSPLHF. The CDR3 nucleotides are TGTGCCAGCAGTGAAGGGGTCAGGAATTCACCCCTCCACTTT.

This clonotype was detected ten times or more. V gene TRBV29-1 combines with J gene TRBJ2-2, with unresolved D. Germline V CDR1 and CDR2: SQVTM, ANQGSEA. The length of the CDR3 is 12 residues. Between the trimmed V and J ends, which lost 5 bases and 2 bases, there was a span of 6 bases. The CDR3 protein is CSVTGNTGELFF. The CDR3 DNA is TGCAGCGTTACTGGCAACACCGGGGAGCTGTTTTTT.

This rearrangement joins TRBV20-1 to TRBJ2-1; 16 bases are shared with TRBD2. The CDR3 sequence is 17 residues long. Trimming at V came to 3 bases and at J to 9 bases, leaving 11 bases not matched to a gene. Germline V gene sequence: CDR1 DFQATT, CDR2 SNEGSKA (reference sequence). The CDR3 nucleotides read TGCAGTGCTAGCCAGGGACTAGCGGGAGGGCCAAGGATTGAGCAGTTCTTC. Translated: CSASQGLAGGPRIEQFF.

This sequence joins TRBV2 and TRBJ1-2; 7 nucleotides align to TRBD1. This CDR3 contains 13 residues. Germline assignment: CDR1 SNHLY and CDR2 FYNNEI. Trimming cost V 5 bases and J 7 bases; bases outside gene matches: 7. For the CDR3, the DNA is TGTGCCAGCAGTCAAAGAGGGGGCTTTGGCTACACCTTC. It specifies CASSQRGGFGYTF. Combining the CDR3 with reference TRBV2 and TRBJ1-2 gives the whole variable domain EPEVTQTPSHQVTQMGQEVILRCVPISNHLYFYWYRQILGQKVEFLVSFYNNEISEKSEIFDDQFSVERPDGSNFTLKIRSTKLEDSAMYFCASSQRGGFGYTFGSGTRLTVV.